These T cell receptor beta chains were read from a single sample in a study of CD8+CD57+ T cells in acquired aplastic anemia. MiXCR, run by TCRdb on the reads, gives a single entry per CDR3 protein. The sample holds a few hundred thousand distinct CDR3 sequences; approximately 35% are singletons and the top ten take 0.95% to 1.3%. The specimen sequenced was sorted CD4+, CD8+, or CD8+CD57+ T cells (not recorded which) from PBMCs. These receptors were collected from a human donor in good health, serving as a control. The CDR3 runs from the conserved cysteine through the conserved F or W. D genes are given only for firm matches. Expanded clones are given a class, and other clones once, few, many or no size at all.

clone_size: many; j_call: TRBJ1-4; v_call: TRBV7-2; d_call: .; cdr3_nt: TGTGCCAGCAGCCTATCCCGGGCAACTAATGAAAAACTGTTTTTT; cdr3_aa: CASSLSRATNEKLFF
clone_size: many; j_call: TRBJ1-6; v_call: TRBV30; d_call: .; cdr3_nt: TGTGCCTGGAGTGTAAACGTGGGGGGGAATTCACCCCTCCACTTT; cdr3_aa: CAWSVNVGGNSPLHF
clone_size: many; j_call: TRBJ2-2; v_call: TRBV10-2; d_call: .; cdr3_nt: TGCGCCAGCAGTAAGGGGGCCGGGGAGCTGTTTTTT; cdr3_aa: CASSKGAGELFF
clone_size: many; j_call: TRBJ2-7; v_call: TRBV6-5; d_call: TRBD2; cdr3_nt: TGTGCCAGCAGTAGGGGAGGGCAGCAGTACTTC; cdr3_aa: CASSRGGQQYF
clone_size: many; j_call: TRBJ2-1; v_call: TRBV7-9; d_call: TRBD2; cdr3_nt: TGTGCCAGCAGGCACATTAACGGGAGGGCGGGCAATGAGCAGTTCTTC; cdr3_aa: CASRHINGRAGNEQFF
clone_size: .; j_call: TRBJ1-6; v_call: TRBV20-1; d_call: .; cdr3_nt: TGCAGTGCTAGAGATGAGGAGAATTCACCCCTCCACTTT; cdr3_aa: CSARDEENSPLHF
clone_size: .; j_call: TRBJ1-1; v_call: TRBV2; d_call: TRBD1; cdr3_nt: TGTGCCAGCTCACAGGGGGGGGACACTGAAGCTTTCTTT; cdr3_aa: CASSQGGDTEAFF
clone_size: .; j_call: TRBJ2-2; v_call: TRBV18; d_call: .; cdr3_nt: TGTGCCAGCTCACCAGATAGGACAGCGAACACCGGGGAGCTGTTTTTT; cdr3_aa: CASSPDRTANTGELFF
clone_size: few; j_call: TRBJ2-2; v_call: TRBV5-4; d_call: .; cdr3_nt: TGTGCCAGCAGCCATATTCAGGGGACCGGGGAGCTGTTTTTT; cdr3_aa: CASSHIQGTGELFF
clone_size: few; j_call: TRBJ1-2; v_call: TRBV14; d_call: .; cdr3_nt: TGTGCCAGCAGCCAACTCGGCAAGGGAGACTATGGCTACACCTTC; cdr3_aa: CASSQLGKGDYGYTF
clone_size: many; j_call: TRBJ1-4; v_call: TRBV7-9; d_call: TRBD1; cdr3_nt: TGTGCCAGCAGCCCAGGGGGCGCCGAGAATGAAAAACTGTTTTTT; cdr3_aa: CASSPGGAENEKLFF
clone_size: .; j_call: TRBJ1-3; v_call: TRBV3-1; d_call: .; cdr3_nt: TGTGCCAGCAGCCGACAGGCCGAGATCACCATATATTTT; cdr3_aa: CASSRQAEITIYF
clone_size: .; j_call: TRBJ1-2; v_call: TRBV7-9; d_call: TRBD1; cdr3_nt: TGTGCCAGCAGCAGAAGTCTAGGGGGCTCTGGCTACACCTTC; cdr3_aa: CASSRSLGGSGYTF
clone_size: many; j_call: TRBJ2-3; v_call: TRBV10-1; d_call: .; cdr3_nt: TGCGCCAGCAGTGAGGAGAGCACAGATACGCAGTATTTT; cdr3_aa: CASSEESTDTQYF
clone_size: .; j_call: TRBJ2-5; v_call: TRBV5-1; d_call: .; cdr3_nt: TGCGCCAGCAGCTTGGACGCAGGGAGCGAGACCCAGTACTTC; cdr3_aa: CASSLDAGSETQYF
clone_size: many; j_call: TRBJ1-6; v_call: TRBV6-5; d_call: .; cdr3_nt: TGTGCCAGCAGTTACTCCCGGTATAATTCACCCCTCCACTTT; cdr3_aa: CASSYSRYNSPLHF
clone_size: few; j_call: TRBJ1-1; v_call: TRBV5-1; d_call: TRBD1; cdr3_nt: TGCGCCAGCAGCTTGGGCGGGGGACAGGTGGGTAAAGCTTTCTTT; cdr3_aa: CASSLGGGQVGKAFF
clone_size: .; j_call: TRBJ1-2; v_call: TRBV19; d_call: .; cdr3_nt: TGTGCCAGCGACAGGCCGGGCTACACCTTC; cdr3_aa: CASDRPGYTF
clone_size: many; j_call: TRBJ1-6; v_call: TRBV11-2; d_call: TRBD1; cdr3_nt: TGTGCCAGCAGCTCGACCCGGGACAGCCTCTATAATTCACCCCTCCACTTT; cdr3_aa: CASSSTRDSLYNSPLHF
clone_size: .; j_call: TRBJ2-1; v_call: TRBV19; d_call: .; cdr3_nt: TGTGCCAGTAGTCCCTCGGCGGGGAATGAGCAGTTCTTC; cdr3_aa: CASSPSAGNEQFF
clone_size: few; j_call: TRBJ1-4; v_call: TRBV5-1; d_call: .; cdr3_nt: TGCGCCAGCAGCTTGACATCTCCGGGGACTAATGAAAAACTGTTTTTT; cdr3_aa: CASSLTSPGTNEKLFF
clone_size: many; j_call: TRBJ1-6; v_call: TRBV27; d_call: .; cdr3_nt: TGTGCCAGCTGCTCGCAGGGGACCTATAATTCACCCCTCCACTTT; cdr3_aa: CASCSQGTYNSPLHF
clone_size: .; j_call: TRBJ1-1; v_call: TRBV19; d_call: .; cdr3_nt: TGTGCCAGTAGTGTACCCCAGGGGTGGGGCACTGAAGCTTTCTTT; cdr3_aa: CASSVPQGWGTEAFF
clone_size: few; j_call: TRBJ2-3; v_call: TRBV21-1; d_call: .; cdr3_nt: TGTGCCAGCAGCACCCCGGGACTAGCGGGGGGAGTGAGCACAGATACGCAGTATTTT; cdr3_aa: CASSTPGLAGGVSTDTQYF
clone_size: few; j_call: TRBJ2-3; v_call: TRBV12-3/TRBV12-4; d_call: TRBD2; cdr3_nt: TGTGCCAGCAGCGCGACTTCTAGCGGCCCCACAGATACGCAGTATTTT; cdr3_aa: CASSATSSGPTDTQYF
clone_size: many; j_call: TRBJ1-1; v_call: TRBV19; d_call: .; cdr3_nt: TGTGCCAGTAGCCTATCAACAGGGAACACTGAAGCTTTCTTT; cdr3_aa: CASSLSTGNTEAFF
clone_size: once; j_call: TRBJ2-5; v_call: TRBV7-2; d_call: .; cdr3_nt: TGTGCCAGCAGCTTAGTCGGAGAGACCCAGTACTTC; cdr3_aa: CASSLVGETQYF